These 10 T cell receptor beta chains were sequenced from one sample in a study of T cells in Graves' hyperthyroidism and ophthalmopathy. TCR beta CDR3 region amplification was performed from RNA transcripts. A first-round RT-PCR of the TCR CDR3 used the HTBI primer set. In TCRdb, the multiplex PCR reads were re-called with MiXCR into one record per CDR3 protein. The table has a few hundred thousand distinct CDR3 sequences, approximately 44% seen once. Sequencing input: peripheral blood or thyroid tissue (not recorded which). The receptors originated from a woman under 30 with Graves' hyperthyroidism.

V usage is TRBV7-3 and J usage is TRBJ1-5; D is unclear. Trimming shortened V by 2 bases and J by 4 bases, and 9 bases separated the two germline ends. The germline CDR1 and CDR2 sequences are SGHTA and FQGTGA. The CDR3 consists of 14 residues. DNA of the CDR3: TGTGCCAGCAGCTTAGCCAGAAATAATCAGCCCCAGCATTTT. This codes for CASSLARNNQPQHF. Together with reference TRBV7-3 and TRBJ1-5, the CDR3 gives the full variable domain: GAGVSQTPSNKVTEKGKYVELRCDPISGHTALYWYRQSLGQGPEFLIYFQGTGAADDSGLPNDRFFAVRPEGSVSTLKIQRTERGDSAVYLCASSLARNNQPQHFGDGTRLSIL.

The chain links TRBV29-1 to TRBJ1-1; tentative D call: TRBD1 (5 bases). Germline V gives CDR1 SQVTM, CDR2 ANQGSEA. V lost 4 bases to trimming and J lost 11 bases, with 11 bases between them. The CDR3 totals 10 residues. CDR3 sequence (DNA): TGCAGCGTTGGGGGCAGGGCTGCTTTCTTT. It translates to CSVGGRAAFF.

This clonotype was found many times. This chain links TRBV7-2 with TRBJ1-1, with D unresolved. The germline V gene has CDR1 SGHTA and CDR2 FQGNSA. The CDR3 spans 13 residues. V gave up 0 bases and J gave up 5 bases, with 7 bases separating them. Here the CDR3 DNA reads TGTGCCAGCAGCTTAGCGCTACGGACTGAAGCTTTCTTT. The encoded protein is CASSLALRTEAFF.

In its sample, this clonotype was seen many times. For the CDR3, the DNA is TGTGCCAGCAGCCCACCCGGGACAGGGGGCACTGAAGCTTTCTTT. Amino acids: CASSPPGTGGTEAFF. The rearrangement uses TRBV7-9 and TRBJ1-1, with 11 bases identical to TRBD1. The V segment lost 5 bases and the J segment 4 bases; nucleotides outside the gene matches: 6. The CDR3 is made up of 15 amino acids. Germline lookup yields CDR1 SEHNR and CDR2 FQNEAQ (reference sequence).

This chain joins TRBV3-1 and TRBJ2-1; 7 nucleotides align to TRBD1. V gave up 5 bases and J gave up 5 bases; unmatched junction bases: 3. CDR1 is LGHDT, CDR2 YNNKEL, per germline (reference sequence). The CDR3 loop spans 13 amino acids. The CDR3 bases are TGTGCCAGCAGCGATACAGGGGACAATGAGCAGTTCTTC. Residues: CASSDTGDNEQFF.

CDR3 nucleotide sequence: TGCAGCGTGGCCGGGACAGGGGGCTTCTACGAGCATTTT. It encodes CSVAGTGGFYEHF. J is TRBJ1-5 and V is TRBV29-1, with TRBD1 matching over 12 bases. After removal of 6 bases from V and 14 bases from J, the junction contained 11 bases not matched to a gene. The CDR3 spans 13 residues. Per the germline V gene, CDR1 is SQVTM and CDR2 is ANQGSEA.

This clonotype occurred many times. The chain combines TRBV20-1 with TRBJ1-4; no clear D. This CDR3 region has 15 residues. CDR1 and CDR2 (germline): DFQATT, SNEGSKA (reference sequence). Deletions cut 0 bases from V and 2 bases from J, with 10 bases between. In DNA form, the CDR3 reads TGCAGTGCTAGAGACCCAGTGACGACTAATGAAAAACTGTTTTTT. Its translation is CSARDPVTTNEKLFF.

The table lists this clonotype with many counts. CDR3 nucleotides: TGTGCCAGCAGTCCCACAGGGAGCGAAAACACCATATATTTT. It codes for CASSPTGSENTIYF. V usage is TRBV12-3 or TRBV12-4 and J usage is TRBJ1-3; D is perhaps TRBD1 (6 bases). CDR3 length equals 14 residues. V was pared by 5 bases and J by 6 bases, with 14 bases between.

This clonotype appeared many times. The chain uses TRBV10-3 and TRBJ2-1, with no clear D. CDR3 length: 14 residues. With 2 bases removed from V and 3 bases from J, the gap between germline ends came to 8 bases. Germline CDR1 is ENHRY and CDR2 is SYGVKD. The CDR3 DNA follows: TGTGCCATCAGTGAGGGTCGAGACTACAATGAGCAGTTCTTC. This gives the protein CAISEGRDYNEQFF.

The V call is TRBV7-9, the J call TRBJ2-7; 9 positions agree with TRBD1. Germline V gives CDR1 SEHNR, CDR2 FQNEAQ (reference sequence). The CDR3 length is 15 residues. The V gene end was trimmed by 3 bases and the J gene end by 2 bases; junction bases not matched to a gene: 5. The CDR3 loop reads CASSLVGTGTYEQYF. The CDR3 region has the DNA TGTGCCAGCAGCTTGGTAGGGACAGGGACCTACGAGCAGTACTTC.